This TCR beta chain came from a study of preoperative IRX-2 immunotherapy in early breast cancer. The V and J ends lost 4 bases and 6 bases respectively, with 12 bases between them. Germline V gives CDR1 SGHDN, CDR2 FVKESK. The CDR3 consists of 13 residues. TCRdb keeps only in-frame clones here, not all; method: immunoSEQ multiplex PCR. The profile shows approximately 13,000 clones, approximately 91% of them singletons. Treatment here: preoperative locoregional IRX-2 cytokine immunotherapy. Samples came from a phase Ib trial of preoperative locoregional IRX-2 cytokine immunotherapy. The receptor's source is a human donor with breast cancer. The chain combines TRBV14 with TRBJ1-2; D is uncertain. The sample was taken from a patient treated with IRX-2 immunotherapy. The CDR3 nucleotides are TGTGCCAGCAGCCTGTTGAGGCATCATGGCTACACCTTC. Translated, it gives CASSLLRHHGYTF. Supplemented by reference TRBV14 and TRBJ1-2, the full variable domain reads EAGVTQFPSHSVIEKGQTVTLRCDPISGHDNLYWYRRVMGKEIKFLLHFVKESKQDESGMPNNRFLAERTGGTYSTLKVQPAELEDSGVYFCASSLLRHHGYTFGSGTRLTVV.